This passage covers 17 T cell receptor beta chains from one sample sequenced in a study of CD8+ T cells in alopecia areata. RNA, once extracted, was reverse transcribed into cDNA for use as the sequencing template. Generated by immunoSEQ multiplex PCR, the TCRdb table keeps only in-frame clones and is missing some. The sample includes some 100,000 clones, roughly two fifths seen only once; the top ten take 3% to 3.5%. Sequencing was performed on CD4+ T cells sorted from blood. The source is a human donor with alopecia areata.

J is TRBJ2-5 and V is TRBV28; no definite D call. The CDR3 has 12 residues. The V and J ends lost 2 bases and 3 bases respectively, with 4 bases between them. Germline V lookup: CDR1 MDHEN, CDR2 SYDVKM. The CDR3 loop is CASSLNKETQYF. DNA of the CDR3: TGTGCCAGCAGTTTAAACAAAGAGACCCAGTACTTC.

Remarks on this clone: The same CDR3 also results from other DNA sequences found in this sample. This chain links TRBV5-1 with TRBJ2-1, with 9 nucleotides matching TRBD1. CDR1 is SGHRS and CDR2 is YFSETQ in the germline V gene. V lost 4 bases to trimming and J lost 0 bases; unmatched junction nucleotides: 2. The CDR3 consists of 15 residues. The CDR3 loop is CASSLGQGSYNEQFF. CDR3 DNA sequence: TGCGCCAGCAGCCTGGGACAGGGCTCCTACAATGAGCAGTTCTTC.

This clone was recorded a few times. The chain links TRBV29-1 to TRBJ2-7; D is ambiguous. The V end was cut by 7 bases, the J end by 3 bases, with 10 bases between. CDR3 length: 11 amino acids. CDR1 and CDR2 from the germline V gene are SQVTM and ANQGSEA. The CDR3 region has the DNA TGCAGCGGGGGTGGCCGCTACGAGCAGTACTTC. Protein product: CSGGGRYEQYF.

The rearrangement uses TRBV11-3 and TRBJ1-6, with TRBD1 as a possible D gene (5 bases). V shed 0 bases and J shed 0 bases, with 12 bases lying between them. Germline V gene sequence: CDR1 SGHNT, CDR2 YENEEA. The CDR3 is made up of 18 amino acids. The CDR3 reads CASSLDQAGSSYNSPLHF. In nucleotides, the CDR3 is TGTGCCAGCAGCTTAGACCAAGCAGGGAGCTCCTATAATTCACCCCTCCACTTT.

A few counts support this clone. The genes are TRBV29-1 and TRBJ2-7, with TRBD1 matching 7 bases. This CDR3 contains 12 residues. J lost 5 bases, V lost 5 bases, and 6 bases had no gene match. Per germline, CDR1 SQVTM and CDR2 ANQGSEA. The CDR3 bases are TGCAGCGTTCCGGGACAGAGGCACGAGCAGTACTTC. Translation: CSVPGQRHEQYF.

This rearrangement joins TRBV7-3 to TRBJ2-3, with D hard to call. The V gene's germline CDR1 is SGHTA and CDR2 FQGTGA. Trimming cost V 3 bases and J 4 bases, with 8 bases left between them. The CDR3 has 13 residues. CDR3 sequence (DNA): TGTGCCAGCAGCTTGGGCAGTCCAGATACGCAGTATTTT. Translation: CASSLGSPDTQYF.

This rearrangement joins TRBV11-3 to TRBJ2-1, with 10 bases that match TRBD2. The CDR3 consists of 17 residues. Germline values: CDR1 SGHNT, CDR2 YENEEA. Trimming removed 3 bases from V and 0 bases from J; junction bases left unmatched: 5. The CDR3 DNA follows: TGTGCCAGCAGCTTGGATCGACTAGCGGGCTCCTACAATGAGCAGTTCTTC. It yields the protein CASSLDRLAGSYNEQFF.

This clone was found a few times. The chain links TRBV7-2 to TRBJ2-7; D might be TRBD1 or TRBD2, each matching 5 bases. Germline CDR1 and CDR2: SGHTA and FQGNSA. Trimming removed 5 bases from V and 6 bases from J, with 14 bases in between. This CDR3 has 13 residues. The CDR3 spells CASSLGAATEQYF. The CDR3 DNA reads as TGTGCCAGCAGCCTCGGGGCGGCTACCGAGCAGTACTTC.

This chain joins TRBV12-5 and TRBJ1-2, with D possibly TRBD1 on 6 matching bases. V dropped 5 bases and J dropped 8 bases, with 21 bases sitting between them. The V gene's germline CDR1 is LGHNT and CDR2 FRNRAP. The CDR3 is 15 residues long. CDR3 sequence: CASGTKTGLGGGYTF. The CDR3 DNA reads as TGTGCTAGTGGTACGAAGACAGGTCTGGGAGGAGGCTACACCTTC.

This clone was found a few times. The CDR3: CASSETGPSNQPQHF. DNA of the CDR3: TGTGCCAGTAGCGAGACTGGACCTAGCAATCAGCCCCAGCATTTT. The chain couples TRBV19 to TRBJ1-5; D unresolved. There are 15 residues in the CDR3. Germline V CDR1 and CDR2: LNHDA, SQIVND (reference sequence). Trimming removed 6 bases at V and 0 bases at J, with 12 bases between.

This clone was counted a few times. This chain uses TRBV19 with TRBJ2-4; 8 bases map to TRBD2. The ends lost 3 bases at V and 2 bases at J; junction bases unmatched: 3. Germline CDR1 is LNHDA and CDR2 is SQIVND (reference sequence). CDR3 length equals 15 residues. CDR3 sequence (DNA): TGTGCCAGTAGTATGTTAGCGGGGACCAAAAACATTCAGTACTTC. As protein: CASSMLAGTKNIQYF.

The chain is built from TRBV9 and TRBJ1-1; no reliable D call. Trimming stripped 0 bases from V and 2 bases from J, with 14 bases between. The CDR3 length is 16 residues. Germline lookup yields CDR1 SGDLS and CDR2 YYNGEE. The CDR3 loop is CASSVGLIRANTEAFF. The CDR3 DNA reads TGTGCCAGCAGCGTAGGCCTCATCCGAGCAAACACTGAAGCTTTCTTT.

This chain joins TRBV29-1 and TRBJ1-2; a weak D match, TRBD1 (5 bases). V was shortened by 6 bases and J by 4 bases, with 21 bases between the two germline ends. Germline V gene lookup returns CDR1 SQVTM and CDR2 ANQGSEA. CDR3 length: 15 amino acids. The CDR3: CSVDKGPGKGYGYTF. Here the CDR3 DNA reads TGCAGCGTAGATAAAGGGCCAGGGAAAGGCTATGGCTACACCTTC.

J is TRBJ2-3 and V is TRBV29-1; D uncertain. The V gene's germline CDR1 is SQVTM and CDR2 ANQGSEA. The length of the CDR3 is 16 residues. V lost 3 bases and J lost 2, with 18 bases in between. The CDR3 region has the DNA TGCAGCGTTGAGAAAAATGGGCTCCTTTACACAGATACGCAGTATTTT. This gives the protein CSVEKNGLLYTDTQYF.

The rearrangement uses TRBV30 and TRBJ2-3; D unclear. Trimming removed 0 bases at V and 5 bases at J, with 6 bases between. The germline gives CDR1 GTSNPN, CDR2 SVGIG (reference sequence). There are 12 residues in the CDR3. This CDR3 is CAWSVGVDTQYF. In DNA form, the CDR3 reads TGTGCCTGGAGTGTAGGCGTAGATACGCAGTATTTT.

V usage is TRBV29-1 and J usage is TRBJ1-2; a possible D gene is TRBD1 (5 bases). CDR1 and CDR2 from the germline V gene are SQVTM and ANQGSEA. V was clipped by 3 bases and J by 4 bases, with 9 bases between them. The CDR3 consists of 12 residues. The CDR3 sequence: CSVEVDTYGYTF. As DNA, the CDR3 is TGCAGCGTTGAGGTGGACACCTATGGCTACACCTTC.

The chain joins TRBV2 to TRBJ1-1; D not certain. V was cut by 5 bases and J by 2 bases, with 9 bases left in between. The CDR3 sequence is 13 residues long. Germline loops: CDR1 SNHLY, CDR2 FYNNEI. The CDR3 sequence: CASSQDQNTEAFF. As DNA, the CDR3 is TGTGCCAGCAGTCAAGACCAAAACACTGAAGCTTTCTTT.